The source of this T cell receptor beta chain is a study of T-cell memory formation after mild COVID-19 (dated by TCRdb to about 2021). Study-level background: TCR sequence clusters from the two donors were largely donor specific. In a couple of donors, T-cell clones that expanded and contracted after mild COVID-19 were tracked by sequencing TCRalpha and TCRbeta repertoires over time. The cohort was made up of two young adult volunteers, one female and one male, who were previously healthy. The study at large found these results: Balanced CD4/CD8 phenotypes were observed for clones contracting from day 15 to 85, whereas a bias towards CD4+ was observed for a second wave of clones expanding from day 15 to 37. Contracting CD4+ clones were found mainly in CM and EM memory subsets, while CD8+ clones were enriched in EMRA. The study included only a couple of mild cases, and larger cohorts that include severe cases with pre-infection samples were judged to be necessary. The detection of some responding clones in pre-infection memory suggests that pre-existing cross-reactive memory T cells joined the SARS-CoV-2 response. SARS-CoV-2 specificity of the second-wave clones peaking on day 37 was not confirmed.

PBMCs were isolated by Ficoll-Paque density gradient centrifugation. Sequenced on an Illumina NovaSeq 6000. Using 5'RACE with constant-segment primers, TCRalpha and TCRbeta cDNA libraries were constructed, with sample barcodes and unique molecular identifiers added in the process. Trizol reagent was used to extract RNA from every sample. Amplification of the libraries took two PCR steps, and the second step added a second sample barcode plus Illumina TruSeq adapters. The libraries were sequenced on an Illumina NovaSeq using 2 x 150 bp paired-end reads. The study's processing was this. The reads were demultiplexed and collapsed into UMI-guided consensus sequences using migec v1.2.7. Using mixcr v2.1.11, UMI consensuses were aligned to TRA and TRB V and J templates and then assembled into clonotypes. Clonotypes were classified as expanded or contracted when called significant by both edgeR and NoisET, with noise models trained on biological replicates. edgeR calls used a false discovery rate-adjusted p below 0.01 and a log2 fold-change threshold of 1. PCA with hierarchical clustering of max-normalized trajectories of the 1000 most abundant clonotypes was used as exploratory dynamics analysis. Separately sequenced CD4+ and CD8+ repertoires were used to assign the CD4 or CD8 phenotype of responding clones. Starting from the raw public reads, TCRdb applied fastp trimming at Q25, assembled clones with MiXCR and retained in-frame beta chains. Under each unique CDR3 protein, matching rows form one entry showing the most common genes and DNA. TCRdb, rather than the study authors, made the V and J calls. This sample lists roughly 100,000 distinct CDR3 sequences; approximately 15% were detected once. 28% of the sample lies in the top ten.

This clonotype appeared once. There is no known antigen for this receptor. No base quality values were provided; no much bigger clone lies one nucleotide off. A single read offers scant evidence. The source material was PBMCs or a T cell subset sorted from them (not recorded which). The TCR sequence derives from an adult woman who had mild COVID-19 (a few samples of this study predate the infection). The sample titles of this study are shuffled in the database, so cell type and time point are left out; the donor was told from shared clones.

The DNA sequence reads TGCGCCAGCAGAACACGGTTAGGGGCCCTAGACAATGAGCAGTTCTTC. This gives the protein CASRTRLGALDNEQFF. Rearrangement joined TRBV4-3 to TRBJ2-1; tentative D gene TRBD1, with 5 bases matching. Trimming removed 6 bases from V and 5 bases from J, leaving 20 bases between the germline ends. The CDR3 measures 16 amino acids from cysteine to phenylalanine. Only the CDR3 DNA is retained, 48 bases long and in frame from the first base. Taken from the germline V gene, the CDR1 and CDR2 loops are LGHNA and YSLEER.